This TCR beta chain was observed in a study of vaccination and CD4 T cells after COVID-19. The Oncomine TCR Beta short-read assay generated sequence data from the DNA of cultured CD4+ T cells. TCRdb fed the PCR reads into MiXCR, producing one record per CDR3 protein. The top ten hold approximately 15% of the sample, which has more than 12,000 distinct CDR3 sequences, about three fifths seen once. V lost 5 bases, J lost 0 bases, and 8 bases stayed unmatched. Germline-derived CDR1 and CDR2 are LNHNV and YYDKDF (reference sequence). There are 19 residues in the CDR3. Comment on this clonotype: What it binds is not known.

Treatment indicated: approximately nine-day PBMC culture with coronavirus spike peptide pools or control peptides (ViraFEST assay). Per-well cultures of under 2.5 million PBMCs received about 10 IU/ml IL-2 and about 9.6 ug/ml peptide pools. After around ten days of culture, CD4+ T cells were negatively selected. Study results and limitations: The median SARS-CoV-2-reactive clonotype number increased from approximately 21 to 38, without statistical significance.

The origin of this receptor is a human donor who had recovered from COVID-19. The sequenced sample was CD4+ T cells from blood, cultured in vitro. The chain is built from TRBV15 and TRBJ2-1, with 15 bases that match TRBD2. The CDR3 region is CATSGRTSGRASSYNEQFF. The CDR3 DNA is TGTGCCACCAGCGGGCGGACTAGCGGGAGGGCGAGCTCCTACAATGAGCAGTTCTTC.